The rows below give T cell receptor beta chains drawn from one sample of a study of PD-1 blockade in classical Hodgkin lymphoma. This table comes from immunoSEQ multiplex PCR, and its TCRdb copy is limited to in-frame clones, with some not included. The sample lists 1,400 or so clones, 60% to 80% occurring once. Sequenced here: CD8+ T cells from blood, sampled at baseline. The receptor source for this set is a human donor with classical Hodgkin lymphoma. CDR3s include the opening cysteine and the closing phenylalanine or tryptophan. D genes are given only for firm matches. Not every row has a clone size; where given, it reads once, few, many or a size class.

clone size: -
D gene: TRBD2
V gene: TRBV6-5
J gene: TRBJ2-7
CDR3 DNA: TGTGCCAGCAGTTACGGCCTAGCGGGAGGCGAGCAGTACTTC
CDR3 protein: CASSYGLAGGEQYF

clone size: -
D gene: -
V gene: TRBV2
J gene: TRBJ1-4
CDR3 DNA: TGTGCCAGCTCTTTGAGGGACACCGACTATGTTAATGAAAAACTGTTTTTT
CDR3 protein: CASSLRDTDYVNEKLFF

clone size: -
D gene: -
V gene: TRBV2
J gene: TRBJ2-1
CDR3 DNA: TGTGCCAGCAGTGAAATCCTCGCGAAGGAGTTCTTC
CDR3 protein: CASSEILAKEFF

clone size: few
D gene: TRBD2
V gene: TRBV19
J gene: TRBJ2-1
CDR3 DNA: TGTGCCAGTAGTATAGCGGGAGGGCTCAGTGAGCAGTTCTTC
CDR3 protein: CASSIAGGLSEQFF

clone size: -
D gene: -
V gene: TRBV9
J gene: TRBJ2-2
CDR3 DNA: TGTGCCAGCAGCGCCCTCGACTACACGAACACCGGGGAGCTGTTTTTT
CDR3 protein: CASSALDYTNTGELFF

clone size: -
D gene: -
V gene: TRBV4-2
J gene: TRBJ2-1
CDR3 DNA: TGTGCCAGCAGCCAAGATACGGGGATTGCCTACAATGAGCAGTTCTTC
CDR3 protein: CASSQDTGIAYNEQFF

clone size: few
D gene: TRBD1
V gene: TRBV10-3
J gene: TRBJ2-1
CDR3 DNA: TGTGCCATCACCGCCGGGACAGGGGCCTACAATGAGCAGTTCTTC
CDR3 protein: CAITAGTGAYNEQFF

clone size: -
D gene: -
V gene: TRBV30
J gene: TRBJ1-1
CDR3 DNA: TGTGCCTGGAGAAAAGGAGATTCGAACACTGAAGCTTTCTTT
CDR3 protein: CAWRKGDSNTEAFF

clone size: once
D gene: -
V gene: TRBV19
J gene: TRBJ2-1
CDR3 DNA: TGTGCCAGTAGTGCCCCGGGGGAGCAGTTCTTC
CDR3 protein: CASSAPGEQFF

clone size: -
D gene: -
V gene: TRBV5-4
J gene: TRBJ2-1
CDR3 DNA: TGTGCCAGCAGCTTGGAGGGACTGGATGTAAACAATGAGCAGTTCTTC
CDR3 protein: CASSLEGLDVNNEQFF

clone size: -
D gene: -
V gene: TRBV5-6
J gene: TRBJ2-1
CDR3 DNA: TGTGCCAGCAGCTTAGGGGGAGGGGCGGACAATGAGCAGTTCTTC
CDR3 protein: CASSLGGGADNEQFF

clone size: few
D gene: -
V gene: TRBV9
J gene: TRBJ1-5
CDR3 DNA: TGTGCCAGCAGCGTTGGGGACGACAATCAGCCCCAGCATTTT
CDR3 protein: CASSVGDDNQPQHF

clone size: -
D gene: TRBD1
V gene: TRBV28
J gene: TRBJ1-2
CDR3 DNA: TGTGCCAGCACGGACAGGGATCATGGCTACACCTTC
CDR3 protein: CASTDRDHGYTF

clone size: few
D gene: -
V gene: TRBV10-1
J gene: TRBJ2-1
CDR3 DNA: TGCGCCAGCAGTTCTAAAGGATCCTACAATGAGCAGTTCTTC
CDR3 protein: CASSSKGSYNEQFF

clone size: -
D gene: -
V gene: TRBV7-9
J gene: TRBJ2-3
CDR3 DNA: TGTGCCAGCAGCTTAAGGGACGTGAGGGATTATGGAGATACGCAGTATTTT
CDR3 protein: CASSLRDVRDYGDTQYF

clone size: once
D gene: TRBD2
V gene: TRBV27
J gene: TRBJ2-1
CDR3 DNA: TGTGCCAGCAATTCCCTAGCGGGCTACAATGAGCAGTTCTTC
CDR3 protein: CASNSLAGYNEQFF

clone size: -
D gene: -
V gene: TRBV27
J gene: TRBJ2-7
CDR3 DNA: TGTGCCAGCAGCCAAGACTCATCCTCCTACGAGCAGTACTTC
CDR3 protein: CASSQDSSSYEQYF

clone size: -
D gene: -
V gene: TRBV1
J gene: TRBJ2-1
CDR3 DNA: TGCACCAGCAGCCAACCCCCGTTACCGGTCCTCTCCTACAATGAGCAGTTCTTC
CDR3 protein: CTSSQPPLPVLSYNEQFF

clone size: -
D gene: TRBD1
V gene: TRBV11-1
J gene: TRBJ1-1
CDR3 DNA: TGTGCCAGCAGCCTTAGCGGGACAGGGTTGGCTGAAGCTTTCTTT
CDR3 protein: CASSLSGTGLAEAFF

clone size: once
D gene: -
V gene: TRBV5-4
J gene: TRBJ2-7
CDR3 DNA: TGTGCCAGCAGCCCGGACCGAGTCTACGAGCAGTACTTC
CDR3 protein: CASSPDRVYEQYF

clone size: -
D gene: -
V gene: TRBV9
J gene: TRBJ2-1
CDR3 DNA: TGTGCCAGCAGCGTACAGGACGGCTCCTACAATGAGCAGTTCTTC
CDR3 protein: CASSVQDGSYNEQFF

clone size: -
D gene: -
V gene: TRBV28
J gene: TRBJ2-7
CDR3 DNA: TGTGCCAGCAGTTTAACGGGTACCTACGAGCAGTACTTC
CDR3 protein: CASSLTGTYEQYF

clone size: -
D gene: -
V gene: TRBV5-4
J gene: TRBJ1-4
CDR3 DNA: TGTGCCAGCAGCTTGGACCGAACCTTTAATGAAAAACTGTTTTTT
CDR3 protein: CASSLDRTFNEKLFF

clone size: -
D gene: -
V gene: TRBV10-2
J gene: TRBJ1-6
CDR3 DNA: TGCGCCAGCACTCAAGACAGAAGTAATTCACCCCTCCACTTT
CDR3 protein: CASTQDRSNSPLHF

clone size: -
D gene: TRBD2
V gene: TRBV11-2
J gene: TRBJ2-7
CDR3 DNA: TGTGCCAGCAGCTTAGTTGGGACTAGCGGTACCTACGAGCAGTACTTC
CDR3 protein: CASSLVGTSGTYEQYF

clone size: few
D gene: TRBD1
V gene: TRBV2
J gene: TRBJ2-5
CDR3 DNA: TGTGCCAGCAGTGAAGCTCGGACAGGGAAAGAGACCCAGTACTTC
CDR3 protein: CASSEARTGKETQYF

clone size: once
D gene: -
V gene: TRBV18
J gene: TRBJ1-5
CDR3 DNA: TGTGCCAGCTCACCTTGGGCAGGTAGCAATCAGCCCCAGCATTTT
CDR3 protein: CASSPWAGSNQPQHF

clone size: -
D gene: TRBD2
V gene: TRBV27
J gene: TRBJ2-1
CDR3 DNA: TGTGCCAGCTCCTGGACTAGCTCCTACAATGAGCAGTTCTTC
CDR3 protein: CASSWTSSYNEQFF

clone size: -
D gene: -
V gene: TRBV29-1
J gene: TRBJ1-1
CDR3 DNA: TGCAGCGTACACCCCCGGGGGGACGGACCCACTGAAGCTTTCTTT
CDR3 protein: CSVHPRGDGPTEAFF

clone size: once
D gene: TRBD2
V gene: TRBV11-2
J gene: TRBJ2-1
CDR3 DNA: TGTGCCAGCAGCCGCGGGAGGGCCGCCTACAATGAGCAGTTCTTC
CDR3 protein: CASSRGRAAYNEQFF

clone size: -
D gene: -
V gene: TRBV30
J gene: TRBJ2-2
CDR3 DNA: TGTGCCTGGAACACAGGCAGGAGCTACACCGGGGAGCTGTTTTTT
CDR3 protein: CAWNTGRSYTGELFF

clone size: -
D gene: -
V gene: TRBV5-5
J gene: TRBJ2-7
CDR3 DNA: TGTGCCAGCAGCTGGGCGGACACGGCGGGCTACGAGCAGTACTTC
CDR3 protein: CASSWADTAGYEQYF

clone size: few
D gene: -
V gene: TRBV11-2
J gene: TRBJ1-5
CDR3 DNA: TGTGCCAGCAGCTCCGACCCAGGGAATCAGCCCCAGCATTTT
CDR3 protein: CASSSDPGNQPQHF

clone size: -
D gene: -
V gene: TRBV4-1
J gene: TRBJ1-5
CDR3 DNA: TGCGCCAGCAGCCCCCTTGGAGTTTCAGGCAATCAGCCCCAGCATTTT
CDR3 protein: CASSPLGVSGNQPQHF

clone size: -
D gene: -
V gene: TRBV28
J gene: TRBJ2-7
CDR3 DNA: TGTGCCAGCAGTCCCCGGACGCGGGAGCAGTACTTC
CDR3 protein: CASSPRTREQYF

clone size: -
D gene: -
V gene: TRBV7-6
J gene: TRBJ2-2
CDR3 DNA: TGTGCCAGCAGCTTAGTGCGGGGAGACACCGGGGAGCTGTTTTTT
CDR3 protein: CASSLVRGDTGELFF

clone size: -
D gene: -
V gene: TRBV5-6
J gene: TRBJ1-3
CDR3 DNA: TGTGCCAGCAGCTCGTGGGACTTTCCGTTCTCTGGAAACACCATATATTTT
CDR3 protein: CASSSWDFPFSGNTIYF

clone size: -
D gene: -
V gene: TRBV13
J gene: TRBJ2-7
CDR3 DNA: TGTGCCAGCAGCTCAGGCCGGCCTTCCTCCGGGACCGGGTCCTACGAGCAGTACTTC
CDR3 protein: CASSSGRPSSGTGSYEQYF

clone size: -
D gene: TRBD1
V gene: TRBV6-4
J gene: TRBJ2-3
CDR3 DNA: TGTGCCAGCAGTGGCACGGGACAGGGTGACACAGATACGCAGTATTTT
CDR3 protein: CASSGTGQGDTDTQYF

clone size: -
D gene: TRBD2
V gene: TRBV9
J gene: TRBJ2-7
CDR3 DNA: TGTGCCAGCAGCGACGGGACTACTCCCTACGAGCAGTACTTC
CDR3 protein: CASSDGTTPYEQYF

clone size: -
D gene: -
V gene: TRBV5-5
J gene: TRBJ1-2
CDR3 DNA: TGTGCCAGCAGCTTGGATGACGCGCGAACCTATGGCTACACCTTC
CDR3 protein: CASSLDDARTYGYTF

clone size: -
D gene: -
V gene: TRBV11-2
J gene: TRBJ2-2
CDR3 DNA: TGTGCCAGCAGCTTCGGGCAGGGCTATGGCACCGGGGAGCTGTTTTTT
CDR3 protein: CASSFGQGYGTGELFF

clone size: few
D gene: -
V gene: TRBV15
J gene: TRBJ2-3
CDR3 DNA: TGTGCCACCAGCGAGGGAACAGATACGCAGTATTTT
CDR3 protein: CATSEGTDTQYF

clone size: -
D gene: TRBD2
V gene: TRBV5-1
J gene: TRBJ2-2
CDR3 DNA: TGCGCCAGCACGAGGGGCGCGGGACTAGCGGGAGATCACACCGGGGAGCTGTTTTTT
CDR3 protein: CASTRGAGLAGDHTGELFF

clone size: -
D gene: -
V gene: TRBV19
J gene: TRBJ1-1
CDR3 DNA: TGTGCCAGTCTGAATCGGGGGCCGAACACTGAAGCTTTCTTT
CDR3 protein: CASLNRGPNTEAFF

clone size: -
D gene: -
V gene: TRBV27
J gene: TRBJ2-7
CDR3 DNA: TGTGCCAGCAGTTTAAGGGGAGGAGGGGGCGCATCCTACGAGCAGTACTTC
CDR3 protein: CASSLRGGGGASYEQYF

clone size: -
D gene: -
V gene: TRBV13
J gene: TRBJ1-2
CDR3 DNA: TGTGCCAGCAAGGAACCCGGGACTCCCCTGAAAGGATTCGAGGGCTACACCTTC
CDR3 protein: CASKEPGTPLKGFEGYTF

clone size: -
D gene: -
V gene: TRBV11-1
J gene: TRBJ2-4
CDR3 DNA: TGTGCCAGCAGCCCCACCGGGGCCAATATAGACATTCAGTACTTC
CDR3 protein: CASSPTGANIDIQYF